This is a list of T cell receptor beta chains from one sample in a study of human versus mouse CDR3 diversity and MHC coevolution. The protocol was immunoSEQ multiplex PCR, while the TCRdb copy is restricted to in-frame clones and leaves out a portion. Of over 60,000 clones in the sample, roughly 92% are singletons; the top ten hold 0.15%. The specimen sequenced was naive CD4+ T cells from blood. Source of these receptors: a person aged 30 to 69 in good health. The CDR3 runs from the conserved cysteine through the conserved F or W. D genes are given only for firm matches. Size values are once, few and many counts, or a class for expanded clones, and some rows have none.

d_call,v_call,clone_size,j_call,cdr3_length,cdr3_aa,cdr3_nt
TRBD2,TRBV5-1,.,TRBJ2-3,15,CASRQAGVGTDTQYF,TGCGCCAGCAGACAGGCGGGAGTTGGAACAGATACGCAGTATTTT
TRBD1,TRBV6-5,.,TRBJ2-6,12,CASSPGTVVLTF,TGTGCCAGCAGCCCGGGGACAGTAGTCCTGACTTTC
TRBD2,TRBV18,.,TRBJ2-2,18,CASSPPTSGGPSTGELFF,TGTGCCAGCTCACCTCCTACTAGCGGGGGGCCGAGCACCGGGGAGCTGTTTTTT
.,TRBV6-1,.,TRBJ1-2,15,CASRIQGATNYGYTF,TGTGCCAGCAGAATACAGGGTGCAACTAACTATGGCTACACCTTC
.,TRBV6-1,.,TRBJ2-7,14,CASSIQSGPYEQYF,TGTGCCAGCAGTATCCAATCAGGCCCCTACGAGCAGTACTTC
TRBD1,TRBV6-6,.,TRBJ1-2,14,CASKPGQGARGYTF,TGTGCCAGCAAACCGGGACAGGGGGCAAGGGGCTACACCTTC
.,TRBV6-5,.,TRBJ1-2,12,CASTSETGGYTF,TGTGCCAGCACTTCGGAGACGGGTGGCTACACCTTC
.,TRBV12-5,.,TRBJ1-2,15,CASGPAGQRFYGYTF,TGTGCTAGTGGTCCTGCCGGACAGAGATTCTATGGCTACACCTTC
.,TRBV27,.,TRBJ1-4,14,CASGSRGPGEKLFF,TGTGCCAGCGGTAGCAGGGGCCCAGGGGAAAAACTGTTTTTT
TRBD1,TRBV5-8,once,TRBJ2-7,16,CASSLGDRGFHYEQYF,TGTGCCAGCAGCTTGGGTGACAGGGGATTCCACTACGAGCAGTACTTC
.,TRBV21-1,.,TRBJ2-2,18,CASSKVRDQNANTGELFF,TGTGCCAGCAGCAAAGTGCGGGACCAGAACGCGAACACCGGGGAGCTGTTTTTT
TRBD2,TRBV7-9,.,TRBJ2-3,17,CASSLGPSGGAPDTQYF,TGTGCCAGCAGCTTAGGCCCTAGCGGGGGGGCCCCAGATACGCAGTATTTT
.,TRBV6-1,.,TRBJ2-5,16,CASSEALSGLKETQYF,TGTGCCAGCAGTGAAGCGCTCTCAGGACTAAAAGAGACCCAGTACTTC
.,TRBV19,.,TRBJ2-1,16,CASSRDRYLSYNEQFF,TGTGCCAGTAGTAGAGACAGATACCTCTCCTACAATGAGCAGTTCTTC
.,TRBV5-1,.,TRBJ2-3,11,CASSPGGTQYF,TGCGCCAGCAGCCCCGGGGGTACGCAGTATTTT
TRBD1,TRBV5-1,.,TRBJ2-2,15,CASSLGQGGTGELFF,TGCGCCAGCAGCTTGGGACAGGGCGGCACCGGGGAGCTGTTTTTT
.,TRBV19,.,TRBJ1-5,15,CASSILVNSNQPQHF,TGTGCCAGTAGTATATTAGTTAATAGCAATCAGCCCCAGCATTTT
.,TRBV19,.,TRBJ2-5,15,CASRKRQALQETQYF,TGTGCCAGTAGGAAGAGACAGGCACTCCAAGAGACCCAGTACTTC
TRBD2,TRBV2,.,TRBJ2-3,15,CASNREGLSTDTQYF,TGTGCCAGCAATCGGGAGGGCCTTAGCACAGATACGCAGTATTTT
TRBD2,TRBV18,.,TRBJ2-1,15,CASSELAGVRNEQFF,TGTGCCAGCTCAGAACTAGCGGGAGTACGTAATGAGCAGTTCTTC
.,TRBV5-7,.,TRBJ2-7,12,CARASDRYEQYF,TGTGCCAGAGCTAGCGACCGCTACGAGCAGTACTTC
.,TRBV7-8,.,TRBJ2-3,13,CASSLGGMDTQYF,TGTGCCAGCAGCTTGGGCGGGATGGATACGCAGTATTTT
.,TRBV11-2,.,TRBJ1-3,15,CASSPTGPPGNTIYF,TGTGCCAGCAGCCCCACAGGGCCCCCTGGAAACACCATATATTTT
TRBD2,TRBV7-2,.,TRBJ2-7,19,CASSPGRLAGALTAVEQYF,TGTGCCAGCAGCCCCGGCCGGCTAGCGGGGGCCCTAACCGCTGTGGAGCAGTACTTC
TRBD1,TRBV30,.,TRBJ1-4,18,CAWRPSRTGHLWNEKLFF,TGTGCCTGGAGGCCTTCTCGGACAGGGCATCTCTGGAATGAAAAACTGTTTTTT
.,TRBV7-2,.,TRBJ1-5,15,CASSLGVGSNQPQHF,TGTGCCAGCAGCCTAGGGGTGGGCAGCAATCAGCCCCAGCATTTT
.,TRBV19,.,TRBJ1-5,14,CASRSTGNNQPQHF,TGTGCCAGTAGGTCGACAGGTAATAATCAGCCCCAGCATTTT
TRBD2,TRBV9,.,TRBJ2-1,15,CASTVTGRAFNEQFF,TGTGCCAGCACGGTGACCGGGAGGGCCTTTAATGAGCAGTTCTTC
.,TRBV6-5,.,TRBJ2-2,15,CASSYRTANTGELFF,TGTGCCAGCAGTTATCGGACAGCGAACACCGGGGAGCTGTTTTTT
.,TRBV14,.,TRBJ2-5,15,CASSQPRRGQETQYF,TGTGCCAGCAGCCAACCTAGGCGGGGACAAGAGACCCAGTACTTC
.,TRBV4-1,once,TRBJ1-1,14,CASSQDQRDTEAFF,TGCGCCAGCAGCCAAGACCAGAGGGACACTGAAGCTTTCTTT
TRBD1,TRBV5-4,.,TRBJ2-7,14,CASSFGQVFDEQYF,TGTGCCAGCAGTTTTGGACAGGTTTTCGACGAGCAGTACTTC
.,TRBV6-1,.,TRBJ1-1,13,CASSVYREAEAFF,TGTGCCAGCAGTGTTTACCGGGAAGCCGAAGCTTTCTTT
TRBD2,TRBV18,.,TRBJ2-3,19,CASSPFRLAGAGHTDTQYF,TGTGCCAGCTCACCTTTTCGACTAGCGGGAGCGGGACACACAGATACGCAGTATTTT
.,TRBV27,.,TRBJ2-7,12,CASSHSSYEQYF,TGTGCCAGCAGTCACTCCTCCTACGAGCAGTACTTC
.,TRBV18,few,TRBJ1-1,12,CASSPATGGAFF,TGTGCCAGCTCACCCGCGACAGGTGGGGCTTTCTTT
.,TRBV4-1,.,TRBJ2-7,14,CASSQEQGGYEQYF,TGCGCCAGCAGCCAAGAACAGGGAGGGTACGAGCAGTACTTC
.,TRBV6-1,.,TRBJ1-2,14,CASREGRAGNGYTF,TGTGCCAGCAGGGAGGGGAGGGCAGGGAACGGCTACACCTTC
.,TRBV5-6,.,TRBJ2-3,14,CASSLGGRTDTQYF,TGTGCCAGCAGCTTGGGGGGGCGTACAGATACGCAGTATTTT
.,TRBV5-6,once,TRBJ1-2,13,CASSPLTGYGYTF,TGTGCCAGCAGCCCATTGACGGGCTATGGCTACACCTTC
TRBD2,TRBV19,once,TRBJ2-1,19,CASSISHGTSGRALNEQFF,TGTGCCAGTAGTATATCGCACGGGACTAGCGGGAGGGCCTTGAATGAGCAGTTCTTC
TRBD1,TRBV5-1,once,TRBJ1-1,15,CASSSTGEGNTEAFF,TGCGCCAGCAGCTCGACAGGGGAGGGGAACACTGAAGCTTTCTTT
.,TRBV19,.,TRBJ1-5,16,CASSIRGEVGNQPQHF,TGTGCCAGTAGTATTCGGGGGGAAGTGGGCAATCAGCCCCAGCATTTT
.,TRBV10-3,.,TRBJ2-5,14,CAIRAGPGEETQYF,TGTGCCATCAGGGCGGGGCCCGGGGAAGAGACCCAGTACTTC
.,TRBV30,.,TRBJ2-2,14,CASRQDSNTGELFF,TGTGCCTCAAGACAGGACTCTAACACCGGGGAGCTGTTTTTT
.,TRBV4-1,.,TRBJ2-5,14,CASSQVPGQETQYF,TGCGCCAGCAGCCAAGTCCCAGGTCAAGAGACCCAGTACTTC